The 29 T cell receptor beta chains in this list originate from one sample, sequenced in a study of shared clonotypes between healthy human individuals. TCRdb's table, derived via immunoSEQ multiplex PCR, lists solely in-frame clones and lacks some. The table records some 470,000 clones, around 80% of them present only once. Sequencing was done on a sample of PBMCs. The receptors here all came from a woman in her 40s in good health. Some clones in this sample may be carry-over from other donors' samples.

V is TRBV19 and J is TRBJ2-1; the D gene is possibly TRBD2 (6 bases). Trimming removed 3 bases at V and 6 bases at J, with 15 bases between. There are 15 residues in the CDR3. Germline values: CDR1 LNHDA, CDR2 SQIVND (reference sequence). The CDR3 protein is CASSMRREVLNEQFF. CDR3 DNA sequence: TGTGCCAGTAGTATGAGGCGGGAAGTTCTCAATGAGCAGTTCTTC.

The CDR3 loop reads CASSLGPVTLSYEQYF. The CDR3 DNA is TGCGCCAGCAGCTTGGGTCCAGTGACGCTTTCCTACGAGCAGTACTTC. The chain couples TRBV5-1 to TRBJ2-7; no definite D call. This CDR3 region has 16 residues. Germline values: CDR1 SGHRS, CDR2 YFSETQ. The ends were cut back, 0 bases at V and 1 base at J, with 14 bases in the middle.

This chain's CDR3 is CASSYGTGTNEKLFF. The CDR3 nucleotides read TGTGCCAGCAGCTACGGGACAGGAACTAATGAAAAACTGTTTTTT. The V gene is TRBV5-6, the J gene TRBJ1-4, with 8 positions matching TRBD1. Germline-derived CDR1 and CDR2 are SGHDT and YYEEEE. V was clipped by 3 bases and J by 1 base; unmatched bases: 2. The length of the CDR3 is 15 residues.

CDR3 sequence (DNA): TGTGCCAGTAGTATAGGTACTGGAACCTACGAGCAGTACTTC. Protein sequence: CASSIGTGTYEQYF. J is TRBJ2-7 and V is TRBV19; D is undetermined. The CDR3 sequence is 14 residues long. V was trimmed by 1 base and J by 2 bases, leaving 9 bases between them. CDR1 and CDR2 (germline): LNHDA, SQIVND (reference sequence). Complete variable domain (other parts from reference TRBV19 and TRBJ2-7): DGGITQSPKYLFRKEGQNVTLSCEQNLNHDAMYWYRQDPGQGLRLIYYSQIVNDFQKGDIAEGYSVSREKKESFPLTVTSAQKNPTAFYLCASSIGTGTYEQYFGPGTRLTVT.

This chain uses TRBV6-5 with TRBJ2-2; a possible D gene is TRBD1 (5 bases). V lost 5 bases, J lost 3 bases, and 10 bases lay in between. This CDR3 comprises 14 residues. Germline values: CDR1 MNHEY, CDR2 SVGAGI. CDR3 loop: CASSGDRYTGELFF. The DNA for the CDR3 is TGTGCCAGCAGTGGAGACAGATACACCGGGGAGCTGTTTTTT.

The rearrangement joins TRBV5-4 to TRBJ2-5; 7 nucleotides agree with TRBD1. J lost 1 base, V lost 3 bases, and 3 bases had no gene match. Looked up from germline, CDR1 is SGHNT and CDR2 is YYREEE (reference sequence). This CDR3 has 14 residues. The CDR3 region is CASSYTGAQETQYF. In DNA, the CDR3 is TGTGCCAGCAGCTATACAGGGGCCCAAGAGACCCAGTACTTC.

This clone showed up just a few times. The chain combines TRBV9 with TRBJ1-4; D not certain. V was clipped by 4 bases and J by 5 bases, with 12 bases between them. Germline CDR1 is SGDLS and CDR2 is YYNGEE. CDR3 length: 14 residues. CDR3 bases: TGTGCCAGCAGCCCCCCGAGCGGAAATGAAAAACTGTTTTTT. As protein: CASSPPSGNEKLFF.

V is TRBV5-1 and J is TRBJ2-7, with 7 bases aligning to TRBD2. The CDR3 extends over 15 amino acids. Germline assignment: CDR1 SGHRS and CDR2 YFSETQ. The ends lost 3 bases at V and 2 bases at J; junction bases unmatched: 8. The CDR3 DNA is TGCGCCAGCAGCTACGGTAGCGGGTCCACCTACGAGCAGTACTTC. Translation gives CASSYGSGSTYEQYF.

The chain uses TRBV5-4 and TRBJ1-3, with a weak D call TRBD1 (6 bases). The ends were cut back, 3 bases at V and 0 bases at J, with 10 bases in the middle. Germline CDR1 and CDR2: SGHNT and YYREEE (reference sequence). The CDR3 consists of 15 residues. The CDR3 sequence is CASSSGQNSGNTIYF. The CDR3 nucleotides are TGTGCCAGCAGCTCCGGACAGAACTCTGGAAACACCATATATTTT.

In its sample, this clone was seen a few times. This chain links TRBV19 with TRBJ1-2; 7 bases agree with TRBD1. The CDR3 sequence is 13 residues long. CDR1 is LNHDA and CDR2 is SQIVND in the germline V gene (reference sequence). After removal of 1 base from V and 5 bases from J, the junction contained 1 base not matched to a gene. Here the CDR3 reads CASSIGTGYGYTF. DNA of the CDR3: TGTGCCAGTAGTATAGGGACAGGATATGGCTACACCTTC.

The CDR3 protein is CASSMGTSGRNPYEQYF. CDR3 sequence (DNA): TGCGCCAGCAGCATGGGGACTAGCGGGAGAAATCCCTACGAGCAGTACTTC. J is TRBJ2-7 and V is TRBV5-1; 14 bases match TRBD2. V was pared by 4 bases and J by 2 bases, with 8 bases of the junction left unmatched. CDR3 length: 17 amino acids. Germline V gene lookup returns CDR1 SGHRS and CDR2 YFSETQ.

The sample holds a few counts of this clone. The gene calls are TRBV12-5 and TRBJ1-2; D gene uncertain. Germline loops: CDR1 LGHNT, CDR2 FRNRAP. The CDR3 sequence is 16 residues long. V lost 2 bases to trimming and J lost 2 bases, with 15 bases between them. CDR3 loop: CASGLSSSRENYGYTF. Written as DNA, the CDR3 is TGTGCTAGTGGTTTGAGTTCATCGAGGGAGAACTATGGCTACACCTTC.

The chain employs TRBV29-1 and TRBJ2-7; 9 bases fit TRBD2. This CDR3 contains 13 residues. Losses at the gene ends were 3 bases for V and 4 bases for J; bases not matched to a gene: 4. CDR1 and CDR2 from the germline V gene are SQVTM and ANQGSEA. CDR3 nucleotides: TGCAGCGTTGAGCTAGCGGGACTTTACGAGCAGTACTTC. This gives the protein CSVELAGLYEQYF.

This clone occurred a few times. The same CDR3 is also encoded by other DNA sequences in this sample. This rearrangement joins TRBV28 to TRBJ1-1, with D tentatively TRBD1 (5 bases). The germline V and J ends were trimmed by 0 bases and 1 base, with 15 bases remaining between them. From germline, CDR1 is MDHEN and CDR2 SYDVKM. This CDR3 has 17 amino acids. The CDR3 bases are TGTGCCAGCAGTTTATGGAGCGGGCGAGGGGAGAACACTGAAGCTTTCTTT. Translation: CASSLWSGRGENTEAFF.

This chain connects TRBV7-9 to TRBJ2-5, with D uncertain. Matching the DNA end better, TRBJ2-7 makes the J call doubtful. In germline, CDR1 is SEHNR, CDR2 FQNEAQ (reference sequence). CDR3 size: 14 residues. The CDR3 DNA reads as TGTGCCAGCAGCGGGAACTTAAGCCGCTACGAGCAGTACTTC. As protein: CASSGNLSRYEQYF.

DNA for the CDR3: TGTGCCACCAGCAGAGCGGGACTAGCCTTTTCCACCAACAATGAGCAGTTCTTC. This codes for CATSRAGLAFSTNNEQFF. V is TRBV15 and J is TRBJ2-1, with TRBD2 identical over 9 bases. The germline CDR1 and CDR2 sequences are LNHNV and YYDKDF (reference sequence). V lost 1 base, J lost 5 bases, and 12 bases stayed unmatched. The CDR3 contains 18 residues. The full variable domain, rest sourced from reference TRBV15 and TRBJ2-1, is DAMVIQNPRYQVTQFGKPVTLSCSQTLNHNVMYWYQQKSSQAPKLLFHYYDKDFNNEADTPDNFQSRRPNTSFCFLDIRSPGLGDTAMYLCATSRAGLAFSTNNEQFFGPGTRLTVL.

This sequence joins TRBV28 and TRBJ2-7; TRBD2 matches at 9 bases. This CDR3 has 14 residues. Per germline, CDR1 MDHEN and CDR2 SYDVKM. The ends lost 8 bases at V and 5 bases at J; junction bases unmatched: 10. CDR3 sequence (DNA): TGTGCCAGCGATGTTAGCGGGAGCAAAAACGAGCAGTACTTC. It encodes CASDVSGSKNEQYF.

The rearrangement joins TRBV4-2 to TRBJ2-1; TRBD2 matches 12 bases. This CDR3 has 18 amino acids. CDR1 LGHNA and CDR2 YNFKEQ come from the germline V gene. J lost 6 bases, V lost 0 bases, and 9 bases had no gene match. This CDR3 reads CASSQDPRLAGVINEQFF. In DNA form, the CDR3 reads TGTGCCAGCAGCCAAGATCCTCGACTAGCGGGAGTGATCAATGAGCAGTTCTTC.

The chain carries TRBV28 and TRBJ2-1; 9 nucleotides align to TRBD1. The CDR3 runs 16 residues. Germline values: CDR1 MDHEN, CDR2 SYDVKM. The trim removed 5 bases at V and 4 bases at J, leaving 9 bases unmatched. The CDR3 bases are TGTGCCAGCAGTCCTAACAGGGGGCCTGCTTACAATGAGCAGTTCTTC. Protein: CASSPNRGPAYNEQFF.

This clone has just one count. With a far larger clone one base away, a read error is the likely cause. Additional DNA sequences in this sample encode the identical CDR3. This rearrangement joins TRBV27 to TRBJ1-1; 12 bases agree with TRBD1. The J segment lost 8 bases and the V segment lost 6 bases, leaving 7 bases of the junction unmatched. The germline CDR1 and CDR2 sequences are MNHEY and SMNVEV (reference sequence). This CDR3 region has 14 residues. Here the CDR3 reads CASSFGTGGREAFF. CDR3 nucleotide sequence: TGTGCCAGCAGCTTCGGGACAGGGGGCAGGGAAGCTTTCTTT.

This chain links TRBV5-4 with TRBJ2-7; 12 positions agree with TRBD2. Germline CDR1 SGHNT, CDR2 YYREEE (reference sequence). The CDR3 has 16 amino acids. V shed 4 bases, J shed 5 bases, and the junction held 10 bases outside the gene matches. The CDR3 bases are TGTGCCAGCAGCGGGCGACTAGCGGGAGCTCGTGACGAGCAGTACTTC. It is translated as CASSGRLAGARDEQYF.

This chain connects TRBV6-6 to TRBJ2-2; 13 nucleotides align to TRBD2. CDR3 length: 15 amino acids. Losses at the gene ends were 6 bases for V and 8 bases for J; bases not matched to a gene: 6. Germline lookup yields CDR1 MNHNY and CDR2 SVGAGI (reference sequence). This CDR3 is CASSHGTSGTGELFF. DNA of the CDR3: TGTGCCAGCAGCCACGGGACTAGCGGGACTGGGGAGCTGTTTTTT.

This chain uses TRBV27 with TRBJ2-1; 14 bases are shared with TRBD2. V shed 3 bases, J shed 8 bases, and the junction held 3 bases outside the gene matches. This CDR3 has 15 residues. The germline gives CDR1 MNHEY, CDR2 SMNVEV (reference sequence). The CDR3 reads CASSLGTSGRHEQFF. In DNA form, the CDR3 reads TGTGCCAGCAGTTTGGGGACTAGCGGGAGACATGAGCAGTTCTTC.

The chain has TRBV4-2 and TRBJ1-2; D is possibly TRBD1 (6 bases). Trimming stripped 0 bases from V and 4 bases from J, with 15 bases between. Germline V lookup: CDR1 LGHNA, CDR2 YNFKEQ. The CDR3 extends over 16 amino acids. CDR3 nucleotides: TGTGCCAGCAGCCAAGAGGTAGGGGGGGCCAGCTATGGCTACACCTTC. Protein product: CASSQEVGGASYGYTF.

This clone came up a few times. The gene calls are TRBV2 and TRBJ2-7; TRBD1 matches 8 bases. V lost 8 bases to trimming and J lost 4 bases; unmatched junction nucleotides: 13. Germline values: CDR1 SNHLY, CDR2 FYNNEI. This CDR3 comprises 15 residues. CDR3: CASGTDRVDRYEQYF. DNA for the CDR3: TGTGCCAGCGGCACGGACAGGGTCGATAGGTACGAGCAGTACTTC.

This chain joins TRBV14 and TRBJ2-1; perhaps TRBD1 as D (6 bases). Between the trimmed V and J ends, which lost 3 bases and 3 bases, there was a span of 9 bases. This CDR3 has 14 residues. Per germline, CDR1 SGHDN and CDR2 FVKESK. For the CDR3, the DNA is TGTGCCAGCAGCCACAGGGGCCTCTACAATGAGCAGTTCTTC. Amino acids: CASSHRGLYNEQFF.

The chain combines TRBV19 with TRBJ2-1; D may be TRBD2 (5 bases). The germline gives CDR1 LNHDA, CDR2 SQIVND (reference sequence). V lost 3 bases and J lost 8, with 14 bases in between. The CDR3 runs 14 residues. This CDR3 reads CASSIGLAFDEQFF. CDR3 sequence (DNA): TGTGCCAGTAGTATTGGCCTAGCATTCGATGAGCAGTTCTTC.

The V and J genes are TRBV6-5 and TRBJ1-2, with 7 bases fitting TRBD1. The germline gives CDR1 MNHEY, CDR2 SVGAGI. J lost 4 bases, V lost 8 bases, and 10 bases had no gene match. This CDR3 has 14 amino acids. DNA of the CDR3: TGTGCCAGCCACAGGGGAGCCACTGGCTATGGCTACACCTTC. Residues: CASHRGATGYGYTF.

V and J are TRBV7-2 and TRBJ1-1; the D is unclear. V was shortened by 1 base and J by 6 bases, with 21 bases between the two germline ends. Per the germline V gene, CDR1 is SGHTA and CDR2 is FQGNSA. The CDR3 runs 17 residues. The CDR3 sequence is CASSLDLGFTSAAEAFF. The CDR3 DNA reads as TGTGCCAGCAGCTTAGATCTGGGCTTCACCTCCGCGGCTGAAGCTTTCTTT.